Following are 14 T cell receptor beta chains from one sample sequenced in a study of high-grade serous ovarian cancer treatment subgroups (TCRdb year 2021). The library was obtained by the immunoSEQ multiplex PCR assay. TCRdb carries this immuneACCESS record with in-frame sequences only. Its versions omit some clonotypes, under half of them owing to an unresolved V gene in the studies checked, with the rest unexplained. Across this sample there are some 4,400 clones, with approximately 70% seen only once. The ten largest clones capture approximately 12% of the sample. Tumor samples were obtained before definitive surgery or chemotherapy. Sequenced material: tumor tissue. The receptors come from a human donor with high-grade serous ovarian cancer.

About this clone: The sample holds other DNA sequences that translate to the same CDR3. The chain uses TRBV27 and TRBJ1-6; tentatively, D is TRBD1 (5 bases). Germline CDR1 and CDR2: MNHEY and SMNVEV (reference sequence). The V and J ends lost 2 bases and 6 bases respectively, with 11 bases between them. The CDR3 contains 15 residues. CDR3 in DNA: TGTGCCAGCAGTTTAAGTGGGACGGGTAATTCACCCCTCCACTTT. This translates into CASSLSGTGNSPLHF.

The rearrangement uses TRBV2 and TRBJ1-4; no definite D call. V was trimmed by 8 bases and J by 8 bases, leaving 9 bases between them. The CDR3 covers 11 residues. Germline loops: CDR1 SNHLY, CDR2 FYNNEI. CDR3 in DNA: TGTGCCAGCGGATGGGTAGAAAAACTGTTTTTT. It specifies CASGWVEKLFF.

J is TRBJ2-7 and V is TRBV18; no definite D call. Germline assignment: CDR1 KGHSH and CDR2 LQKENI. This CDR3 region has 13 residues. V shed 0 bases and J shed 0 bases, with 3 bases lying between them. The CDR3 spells CASSPPSSYEQYF. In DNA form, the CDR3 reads TGTGCCAGCTCACCACCGAGCTCCTACGAGCAGTACTTC.

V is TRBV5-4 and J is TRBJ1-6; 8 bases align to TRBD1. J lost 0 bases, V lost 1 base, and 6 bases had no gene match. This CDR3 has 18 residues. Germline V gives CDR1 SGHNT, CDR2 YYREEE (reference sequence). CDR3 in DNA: TGTGCCAGCAGCTTGTTCGGACAGGGAGGCTCCTATAATTCACCCCTCCACTTT. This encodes CASSLFGQGGSYNSPLHF. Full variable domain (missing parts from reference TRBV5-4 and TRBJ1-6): ETGVTQSPTHLIKTRGQQVTLRCSSQSGHNTVSWYQQALGQGPQFIFQYYREEENGRGNFPPRFSGLQFPNYSSELNVNALELDDSALYLCASSLFGQGGSYNSPLHFGNGTRLTVT.

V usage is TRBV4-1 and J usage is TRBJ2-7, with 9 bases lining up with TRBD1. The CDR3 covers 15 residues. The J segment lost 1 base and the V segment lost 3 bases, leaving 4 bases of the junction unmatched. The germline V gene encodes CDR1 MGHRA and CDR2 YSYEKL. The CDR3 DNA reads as TGCGCCAGCAGCCAGGGACAGGGACTTTCCTACGAGCAGTACTTC. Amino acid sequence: CASSQGQGLSYEQYF.

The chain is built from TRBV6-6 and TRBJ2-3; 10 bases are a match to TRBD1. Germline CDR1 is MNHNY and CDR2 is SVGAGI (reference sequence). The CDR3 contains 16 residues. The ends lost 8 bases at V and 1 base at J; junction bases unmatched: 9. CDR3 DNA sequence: TGTGCCAGCCACGGGACAGGGGAACATCGCACAGATACGCAGTATTTT. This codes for CASHGTGEHRTDTQYF.

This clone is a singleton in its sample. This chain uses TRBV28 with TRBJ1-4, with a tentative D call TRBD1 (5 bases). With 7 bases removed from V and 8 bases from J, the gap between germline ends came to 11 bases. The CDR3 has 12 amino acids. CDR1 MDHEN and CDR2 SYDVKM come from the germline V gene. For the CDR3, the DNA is TGTGCCAGCACCTTGGGGGGGGAAAAACTGTTTTTT. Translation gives CASTLGGEKLFF.

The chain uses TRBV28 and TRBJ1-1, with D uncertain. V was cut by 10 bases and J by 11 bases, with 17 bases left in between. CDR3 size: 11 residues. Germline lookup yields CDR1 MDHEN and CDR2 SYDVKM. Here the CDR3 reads CATKDRVGAFF. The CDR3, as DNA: TGTGCCACAAAAGATCGGGTTGGCGCTTTCTTT.

The CDR3 sequence is CASTQGNPPLEAFF. The CDR3 DNA reads as TGTGCCAGCACCCAAGGGAACCCTCCCCTTGAAGCTTTCTTT. The chain joins TRBV21-1 to TRBJ1-1. TRBV21-1 is deemed a pseudogene. CDR3 length: 14 amino acids.

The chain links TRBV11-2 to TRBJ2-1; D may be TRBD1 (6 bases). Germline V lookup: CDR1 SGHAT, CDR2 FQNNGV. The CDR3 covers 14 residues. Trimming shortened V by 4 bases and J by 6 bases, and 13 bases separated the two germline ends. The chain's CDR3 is CASSSTGPGNEQFF. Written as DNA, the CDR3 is TGTGCCAGCAGCTCGACAGGTCCTGGCAATGAGCAGTTCTTC.

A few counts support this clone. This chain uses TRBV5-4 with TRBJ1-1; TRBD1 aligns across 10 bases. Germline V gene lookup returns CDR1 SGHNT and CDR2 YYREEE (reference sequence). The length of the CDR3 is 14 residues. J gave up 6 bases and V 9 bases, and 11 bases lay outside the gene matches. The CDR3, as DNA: TGTGCCACCTACCCCGGGACAGGGGAACCTGAAGCTTTCTTT. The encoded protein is CATYPGTGEPEAFF.

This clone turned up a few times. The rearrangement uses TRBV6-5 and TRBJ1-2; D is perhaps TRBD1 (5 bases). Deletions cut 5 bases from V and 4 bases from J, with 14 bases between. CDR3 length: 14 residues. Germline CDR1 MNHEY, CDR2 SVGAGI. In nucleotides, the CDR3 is TGTGCCAGCAGTAAGACACACAGGAGCTATGGCTACACCTTC. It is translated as CASSKTHRSYGYTF.

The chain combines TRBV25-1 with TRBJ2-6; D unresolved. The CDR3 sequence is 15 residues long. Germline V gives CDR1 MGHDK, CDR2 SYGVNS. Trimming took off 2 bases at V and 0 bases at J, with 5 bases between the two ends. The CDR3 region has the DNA TGTGCCAGCAGTGAACCTTTCTCTGGGGCCAACGTCCTGACTTTC. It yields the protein CASSEPFSGANVLTF.

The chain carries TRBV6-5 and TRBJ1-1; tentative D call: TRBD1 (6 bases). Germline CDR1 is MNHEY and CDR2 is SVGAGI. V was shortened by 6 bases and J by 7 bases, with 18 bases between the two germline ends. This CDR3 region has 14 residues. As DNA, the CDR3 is TGTGCCAGCAGAAAACAGGGAGGGAATTTTGAAGCTTTCTTT. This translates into CASRKQGGNFEAFF.